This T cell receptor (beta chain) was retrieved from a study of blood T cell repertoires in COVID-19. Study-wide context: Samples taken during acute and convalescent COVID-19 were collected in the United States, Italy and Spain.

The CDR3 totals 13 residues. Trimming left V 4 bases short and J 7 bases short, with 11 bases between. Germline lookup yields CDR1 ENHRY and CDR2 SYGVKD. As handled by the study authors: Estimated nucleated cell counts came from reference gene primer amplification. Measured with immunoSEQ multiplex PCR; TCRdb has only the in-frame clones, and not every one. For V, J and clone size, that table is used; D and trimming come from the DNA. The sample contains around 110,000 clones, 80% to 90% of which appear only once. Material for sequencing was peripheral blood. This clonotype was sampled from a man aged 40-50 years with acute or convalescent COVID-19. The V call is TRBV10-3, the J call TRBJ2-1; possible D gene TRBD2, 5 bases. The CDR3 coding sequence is TGTGCCATCAGTGCTAAGAGGGAGAATGAGCAGTTCTTC. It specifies CAISAKRENEQFF.